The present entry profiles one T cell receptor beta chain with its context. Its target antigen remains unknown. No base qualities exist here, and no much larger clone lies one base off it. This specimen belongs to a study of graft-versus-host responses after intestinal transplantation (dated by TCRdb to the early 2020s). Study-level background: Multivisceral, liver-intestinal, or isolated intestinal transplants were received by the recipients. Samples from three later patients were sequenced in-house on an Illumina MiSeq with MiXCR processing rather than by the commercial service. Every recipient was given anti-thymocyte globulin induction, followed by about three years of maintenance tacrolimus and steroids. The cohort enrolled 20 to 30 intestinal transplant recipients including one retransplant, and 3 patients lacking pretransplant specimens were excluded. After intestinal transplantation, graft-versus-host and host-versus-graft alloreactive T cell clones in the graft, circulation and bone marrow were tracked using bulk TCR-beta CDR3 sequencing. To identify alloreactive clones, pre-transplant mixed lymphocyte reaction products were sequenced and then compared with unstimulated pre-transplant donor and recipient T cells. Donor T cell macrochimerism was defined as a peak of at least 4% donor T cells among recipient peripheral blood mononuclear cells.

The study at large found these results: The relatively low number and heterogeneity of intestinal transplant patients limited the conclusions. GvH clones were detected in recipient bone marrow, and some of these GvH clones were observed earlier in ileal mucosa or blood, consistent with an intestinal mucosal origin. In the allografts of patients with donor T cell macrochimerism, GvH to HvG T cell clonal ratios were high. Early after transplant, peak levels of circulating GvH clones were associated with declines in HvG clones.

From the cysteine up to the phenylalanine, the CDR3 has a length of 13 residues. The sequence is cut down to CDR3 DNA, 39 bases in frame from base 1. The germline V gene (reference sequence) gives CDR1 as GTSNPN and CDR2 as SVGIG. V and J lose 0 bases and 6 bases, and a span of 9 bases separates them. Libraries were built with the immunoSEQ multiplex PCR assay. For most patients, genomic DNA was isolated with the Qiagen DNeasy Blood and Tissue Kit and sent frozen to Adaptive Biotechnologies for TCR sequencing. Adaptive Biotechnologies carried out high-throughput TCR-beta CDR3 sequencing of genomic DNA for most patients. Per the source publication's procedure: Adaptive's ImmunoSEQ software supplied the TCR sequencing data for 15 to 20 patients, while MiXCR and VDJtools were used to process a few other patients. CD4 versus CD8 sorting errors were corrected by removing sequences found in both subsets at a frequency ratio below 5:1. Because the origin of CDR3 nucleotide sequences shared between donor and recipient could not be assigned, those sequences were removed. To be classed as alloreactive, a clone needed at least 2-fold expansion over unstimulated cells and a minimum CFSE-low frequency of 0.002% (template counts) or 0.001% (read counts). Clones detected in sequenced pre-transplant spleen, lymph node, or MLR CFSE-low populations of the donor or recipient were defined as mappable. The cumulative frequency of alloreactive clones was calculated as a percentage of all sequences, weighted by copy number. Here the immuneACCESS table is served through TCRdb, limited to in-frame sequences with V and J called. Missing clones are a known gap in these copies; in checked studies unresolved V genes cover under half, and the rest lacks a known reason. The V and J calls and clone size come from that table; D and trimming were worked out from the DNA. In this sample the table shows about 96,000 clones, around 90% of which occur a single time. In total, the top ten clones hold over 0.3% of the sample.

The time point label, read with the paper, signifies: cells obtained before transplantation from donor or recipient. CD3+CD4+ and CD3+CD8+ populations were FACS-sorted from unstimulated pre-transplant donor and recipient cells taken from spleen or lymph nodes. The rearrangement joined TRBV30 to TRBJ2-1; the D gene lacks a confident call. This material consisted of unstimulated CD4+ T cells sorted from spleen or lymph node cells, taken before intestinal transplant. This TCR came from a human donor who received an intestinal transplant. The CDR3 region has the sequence CAWSVIRANEQFF. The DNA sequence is TGTGCCTGGAGTGTAATCCGGGCCAATGAGCAGTTCTTC.